This T cell receptor (beta chain) was captured in a study of blood T cell repertoires in COVID-19. Study-wide context: Collection of acute and convalescent COVID-19 samples took place in the United States, Italy and Spain.

As handled by the study authors: Reference gene primer amplification yielded estimated nucleated cell counts. Produced via immunoSEQ multiplex PCR; TCRdb's table is partial and in-frame only. V and J calls and clone size are given by that table; D and trimming were obtained from the DNA. The table records hundreds of thousands of clones, 80% to 90% of them present only once. The CDR3 totals 13 residues. Germline loops: CDR1 SQVTM, CDR2 ANQGSEA. Germline trimming cut 5 bases from V and 4 bases from J; bases unmatched to any gene: 6. All recovered Cohort 3 donors got two negative PCRs, got clearance, or saw symptom resolution.

V usage is TRBV29-1 and J usage is TRBJ2-3; 7 positions agree with TRBD2. The receptor was derived from a man aged 30-40 years who had recovered from COVID-19. Sequencing input: PBMCs or T cells enriched from blood (not recorded which). This CDR3 is CSVRGDRADTQYF. CDR3 nucleotide sequence: TGCAGCGTTCGGGGGGACCGGGCAGATACGCAGTATTTT.